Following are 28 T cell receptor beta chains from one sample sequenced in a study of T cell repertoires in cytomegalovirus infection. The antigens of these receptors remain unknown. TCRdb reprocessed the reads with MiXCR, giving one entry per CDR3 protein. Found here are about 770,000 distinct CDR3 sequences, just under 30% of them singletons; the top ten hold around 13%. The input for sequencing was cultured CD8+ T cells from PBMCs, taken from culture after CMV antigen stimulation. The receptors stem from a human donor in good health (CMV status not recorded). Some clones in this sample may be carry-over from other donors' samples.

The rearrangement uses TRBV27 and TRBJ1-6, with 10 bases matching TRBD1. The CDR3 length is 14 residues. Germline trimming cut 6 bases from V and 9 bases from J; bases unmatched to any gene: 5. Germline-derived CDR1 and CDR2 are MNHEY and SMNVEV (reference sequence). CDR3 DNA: TGTGCCAGCAGCCTCCGGGACAGGGGTTCACCCCTCCACTTT. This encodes CASSLRDRGSPLHF.

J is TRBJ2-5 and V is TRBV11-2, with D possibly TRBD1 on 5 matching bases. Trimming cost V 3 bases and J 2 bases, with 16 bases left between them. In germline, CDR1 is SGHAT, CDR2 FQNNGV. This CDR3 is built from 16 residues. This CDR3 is CASSFASLQEQETQYF. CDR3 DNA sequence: TGTGCCAGCAGCTTCGCCTCCTTACAGGAGCAAGAGACCCAGTACTTC.

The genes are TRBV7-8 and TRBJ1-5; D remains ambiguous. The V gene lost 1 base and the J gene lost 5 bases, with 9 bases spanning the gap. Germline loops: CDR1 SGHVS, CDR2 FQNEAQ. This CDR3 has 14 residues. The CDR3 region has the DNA TGTGCCAGCAGCTTAGAACGCCTCGATCAGCCCCAGCATTTT. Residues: CASSLERLDQPQHF.

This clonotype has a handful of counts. The CDR3 reads CSVEVLVRPLAKNIQYF. The CDR3 nucleotides read TGCAGCGTTGAGGTCCTCGTTAGGCCCCTAGCCAAAAACATTCAGTACTTC. The chain employs TRBV29-1 and TRBJ2-4; D is ambiguous. Between the trimmed V and J ends, which lost 3 bases and 0 bases, there was a span of 18 bases. This CDR3 contains 17 residues. Germline V gives CDR1 SQVTM, CDR2 ANQGSEA.

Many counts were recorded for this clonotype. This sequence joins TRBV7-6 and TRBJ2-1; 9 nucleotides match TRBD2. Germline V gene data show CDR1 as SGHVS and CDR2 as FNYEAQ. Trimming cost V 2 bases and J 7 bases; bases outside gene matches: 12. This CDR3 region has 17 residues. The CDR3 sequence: CASSLTTAGGLGNEQFF. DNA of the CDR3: TGTGCCAGCAGCTTAACTACTGCGGGGGGGCTGGGAAATGAGCAGTTCTTC.

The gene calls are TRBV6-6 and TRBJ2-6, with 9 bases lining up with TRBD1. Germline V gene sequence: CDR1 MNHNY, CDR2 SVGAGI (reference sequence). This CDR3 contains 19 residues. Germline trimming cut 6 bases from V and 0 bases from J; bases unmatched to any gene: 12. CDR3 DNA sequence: TGTGCCAGCAGCCAGAAGAGACAGGGACAGGGCTCTGGGGCCAACGTCCTGACTTTC. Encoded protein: CASSQKRQGQGSGANVLTF.

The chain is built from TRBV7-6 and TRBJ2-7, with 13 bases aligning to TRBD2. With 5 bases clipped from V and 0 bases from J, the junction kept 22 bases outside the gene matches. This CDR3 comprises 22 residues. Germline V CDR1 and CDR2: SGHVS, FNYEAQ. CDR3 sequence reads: CASSGPIPPGTSGALSSYEQYF. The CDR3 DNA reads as TGTGCCAGCAGCGGCCCCATTCCTCCCGGGACTAGCGGGGCCCTTAGCTCCTACGAGCAGTACTTC.

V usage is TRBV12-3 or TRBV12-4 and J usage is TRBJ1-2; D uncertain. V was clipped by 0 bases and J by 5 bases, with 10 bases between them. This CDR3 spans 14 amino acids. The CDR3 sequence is CASSLARYHYGYTF. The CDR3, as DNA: TGTGCCAGCAGTTTAGCCAGGTATCATTATGGCTACACCTTC.

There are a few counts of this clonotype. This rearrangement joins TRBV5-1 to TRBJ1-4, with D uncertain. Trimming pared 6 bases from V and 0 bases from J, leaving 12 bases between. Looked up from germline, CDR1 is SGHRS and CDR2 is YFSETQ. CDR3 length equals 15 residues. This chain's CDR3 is CASTLEGATNEKLFF. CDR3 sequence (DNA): TGCGCCAGCACCCTTGAGGGAGCAACTAATGAAAAACTGTTTTTT. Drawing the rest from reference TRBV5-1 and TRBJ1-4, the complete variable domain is KAGVTQTPRYLIKTRGQQVTLSCSPISGHRSVSWYQQTPGQGLQFLFEYFSETQRNKGNFPGRFSGRQFSNSRSEMNVSTLELGDSALYLCASTLEGATNEKLFFGSGTQLSVL.

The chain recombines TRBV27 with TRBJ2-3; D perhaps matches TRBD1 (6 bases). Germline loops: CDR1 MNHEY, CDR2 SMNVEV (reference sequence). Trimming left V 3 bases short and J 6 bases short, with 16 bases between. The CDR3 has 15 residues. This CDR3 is CASSFRDTSWDTQYF. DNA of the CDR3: TGTGCCAGCAGTTTCCGGGACACTTCGTGGGATACGCAGTATTTT.

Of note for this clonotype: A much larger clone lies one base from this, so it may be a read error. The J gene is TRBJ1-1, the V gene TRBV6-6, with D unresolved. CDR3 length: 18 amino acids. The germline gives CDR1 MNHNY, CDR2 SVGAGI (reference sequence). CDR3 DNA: TGTGTCAGCAGTTACTCGACGGGGAATCTTCGAAAGAACACTGAAGCTTTCTTT. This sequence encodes CVSSYSTGNLRKNTEAFF.

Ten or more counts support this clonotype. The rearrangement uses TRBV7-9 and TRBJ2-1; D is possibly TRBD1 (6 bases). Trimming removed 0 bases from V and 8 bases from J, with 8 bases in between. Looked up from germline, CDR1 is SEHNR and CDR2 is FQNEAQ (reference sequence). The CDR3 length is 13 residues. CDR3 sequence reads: CASSLANRDEQFF. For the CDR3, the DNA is TGTGCCAGCAGCTTAGCGAACAGGGATGAGCAGTTCTTC.

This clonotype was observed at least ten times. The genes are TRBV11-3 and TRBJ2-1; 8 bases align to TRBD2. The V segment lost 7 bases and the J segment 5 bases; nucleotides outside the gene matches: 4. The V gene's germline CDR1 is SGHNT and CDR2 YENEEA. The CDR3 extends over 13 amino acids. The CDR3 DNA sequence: TGTGCCAGCACCGGGGGGGGCCACAATGAGCAGTTCTTC. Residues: CASTGGGHNEQFF.

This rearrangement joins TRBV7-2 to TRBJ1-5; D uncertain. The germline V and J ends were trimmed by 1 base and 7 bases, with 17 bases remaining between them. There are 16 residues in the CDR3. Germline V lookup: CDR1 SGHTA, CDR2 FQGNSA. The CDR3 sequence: CASSLGGLGPGQPQHF. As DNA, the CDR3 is TGTGCCAGCAGCTTAGGAGGACTGGGCCCGGGGCAGCCCCAGCATTTT.

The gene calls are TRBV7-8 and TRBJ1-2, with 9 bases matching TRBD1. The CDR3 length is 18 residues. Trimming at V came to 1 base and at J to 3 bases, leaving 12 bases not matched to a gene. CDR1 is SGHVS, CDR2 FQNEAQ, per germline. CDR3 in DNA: TGTGCCAGCAGCTTAGGGGAGGAAGGGACAGGGCGGGACTATGGCTACACCTTC. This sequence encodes CASSLGEEGTGRDYGYTF.

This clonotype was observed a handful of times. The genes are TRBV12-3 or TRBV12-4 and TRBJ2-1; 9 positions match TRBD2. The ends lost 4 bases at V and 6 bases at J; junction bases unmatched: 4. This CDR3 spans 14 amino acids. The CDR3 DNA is TGTGCCAGCAGTTCGCTAGCGGGGTCCAATGAGCAGTTCTTC. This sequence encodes CASSSLAGSNEQFF.

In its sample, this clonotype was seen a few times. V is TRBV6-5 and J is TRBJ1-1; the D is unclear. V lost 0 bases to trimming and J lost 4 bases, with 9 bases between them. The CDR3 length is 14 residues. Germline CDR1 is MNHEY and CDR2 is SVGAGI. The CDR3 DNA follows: TGTGCCAGCAGTTACTCGACTCAGAGCACTGAAGCTTTCTTT. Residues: CASSYSTQSTEAFF.

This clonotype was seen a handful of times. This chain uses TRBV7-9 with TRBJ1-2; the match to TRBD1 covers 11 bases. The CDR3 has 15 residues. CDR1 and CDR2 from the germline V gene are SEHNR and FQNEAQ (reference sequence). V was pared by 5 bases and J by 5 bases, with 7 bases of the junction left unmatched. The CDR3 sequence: CASSTRTGGLYGYTF. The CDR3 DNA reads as TGTGCCAGCAGCACCCGGACAGGGGGCTTATATGGCTACACCTTC.

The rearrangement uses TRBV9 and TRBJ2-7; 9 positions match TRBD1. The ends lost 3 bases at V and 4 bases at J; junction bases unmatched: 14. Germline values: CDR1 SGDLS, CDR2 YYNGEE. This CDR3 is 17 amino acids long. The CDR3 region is CASSAYYTGGVHYEQYV. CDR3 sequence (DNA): TGTGCCAGCAGCGCCTACTACACAGGGGGCGTTCATTACGAGCAGTACGTC.

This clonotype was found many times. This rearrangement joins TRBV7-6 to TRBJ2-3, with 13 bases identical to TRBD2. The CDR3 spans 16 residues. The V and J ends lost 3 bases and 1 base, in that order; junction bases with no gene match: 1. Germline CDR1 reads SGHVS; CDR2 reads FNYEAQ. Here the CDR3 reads CASSFGLAGGTDTQYF. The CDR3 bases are TGTGCCAGCAGCTTCGGACTAGCGGGGGGCACAGATACGCAGTATTTT.

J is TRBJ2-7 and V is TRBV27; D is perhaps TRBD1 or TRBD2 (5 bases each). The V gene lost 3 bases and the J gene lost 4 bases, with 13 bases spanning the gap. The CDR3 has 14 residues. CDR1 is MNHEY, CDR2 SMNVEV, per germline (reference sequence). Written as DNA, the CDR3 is TGTGCCAGCAGTTTTTCCGGGGACGGTTACGAGCAGTACTTC. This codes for CASSFSGDGYEQYF.

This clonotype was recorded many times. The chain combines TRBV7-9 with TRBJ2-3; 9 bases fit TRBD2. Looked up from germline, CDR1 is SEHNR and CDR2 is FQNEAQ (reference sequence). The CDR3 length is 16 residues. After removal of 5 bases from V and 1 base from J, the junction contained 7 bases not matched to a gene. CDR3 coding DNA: TGTGCCAGCAGCCTCTCAGCGGGGGGCCGCACAGATACGCAGTATTTT. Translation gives CASSLSAGGRTDTQYF.

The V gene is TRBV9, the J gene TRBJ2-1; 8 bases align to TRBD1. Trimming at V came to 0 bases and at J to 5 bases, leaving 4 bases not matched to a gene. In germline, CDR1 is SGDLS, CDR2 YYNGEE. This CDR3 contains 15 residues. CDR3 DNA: TGTGCCAGCAGCGTAGGGACAGGGCCTAACAATGAGCAGTTCTTC. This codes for CASSVGTGPNNEQFF.

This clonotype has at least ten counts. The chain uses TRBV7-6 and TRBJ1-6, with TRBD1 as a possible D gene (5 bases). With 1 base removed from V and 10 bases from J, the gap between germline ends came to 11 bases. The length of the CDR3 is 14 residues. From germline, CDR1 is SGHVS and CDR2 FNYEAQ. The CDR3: CASSLGGRGSPLHF. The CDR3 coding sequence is TGTGCCAGCAGCTTAGGGGGAAGGGGATCACCCCTCCACTTT.

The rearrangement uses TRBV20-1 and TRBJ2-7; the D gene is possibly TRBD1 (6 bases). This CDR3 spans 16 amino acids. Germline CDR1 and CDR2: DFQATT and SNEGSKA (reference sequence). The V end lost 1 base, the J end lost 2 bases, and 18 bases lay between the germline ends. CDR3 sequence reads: CSARGSQGRAAYEQYF. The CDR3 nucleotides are TGCAGTGCTAGAGGATCACAGGGAAGGGCAGCCTACGAGCAGTACTTC.

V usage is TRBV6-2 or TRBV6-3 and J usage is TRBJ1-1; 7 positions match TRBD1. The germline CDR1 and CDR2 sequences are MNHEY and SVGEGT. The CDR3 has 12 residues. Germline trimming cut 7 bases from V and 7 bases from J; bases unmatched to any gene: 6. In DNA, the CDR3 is TGTGCCAGCACCCAGACAGGGCTTGAAGCTTTCTTT. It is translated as CASTQTGLEAFF.

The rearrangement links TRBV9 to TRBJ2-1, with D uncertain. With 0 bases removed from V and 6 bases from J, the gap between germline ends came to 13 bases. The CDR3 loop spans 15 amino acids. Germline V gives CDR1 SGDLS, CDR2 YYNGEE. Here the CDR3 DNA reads TGTGCCAGCAGCGTAGGACCCCGGGTGGGCAATGAGCAGTTCTTC. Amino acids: CASSVGPRVGNEQFF.

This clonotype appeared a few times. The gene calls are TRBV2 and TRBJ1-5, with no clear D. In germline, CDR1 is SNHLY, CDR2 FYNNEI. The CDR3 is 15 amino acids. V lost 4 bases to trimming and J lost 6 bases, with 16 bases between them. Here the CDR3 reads CASSVRWEPGQPQHF. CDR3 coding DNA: TGTGCCAGCAGTGTGCGATGGGAGCCGGGTCAGCCCCAGCATTTT.